This T cell receptor (beta chain) was captured by sequencing in a study of T-cell memory formation after mild COVID-19. Study-level background: TCR clusters mostly belonged to single donors.

cDNA libraries for TCR alpha and TCR beta, carrying sample barcodes and UMIs, came from 5'RACE with constant-segment primers. TCRdb passed the 5' RACE reads through MiXCR, listing each CDR3 protein once. Of roughly 340,000 distinct CDR3 sequences in the sample, around 20% were seen once. Concerning this clonotype: Its specificity is unknown.

There are 16 residues in the CDR3. The study, taken as a whole, reports: Detection of some responders pre-infection suggested pre-existing cross-reactive memory T cells participated. CD4+ bias marked clones expanding day 15 to 37, unlike balanced contracting clones.

The chain couples TRBV21-1 to TRBJ2-3; TRBD1, the table's D call, lacks a check against the DNA. TRBV21-1 constitutes a pseudogene. Sequencing was performed on PBMCs or a T cell subset sorted from them (not recorded which). This clonotype originated in a young man who had mild COVID-19 (a few samples of this study predate the infection). Cell type and time point are not known. CDR3 sequence (DNA): TGTGCCAGCAGCAAAGTTTTACAGGGATGCACAGATACGCAGTATTTT. Encoded protein: CASSKVLQGCTDTQYF.